The clone carrying this T cell receptor (beta chain) has only a few counts. The antigen remains undetermined. There are 16 residues in the CDR3. Germline lookup yields CDR1 MGHRA and CDR2 YSYEKL. The V and J ends lost 4 bases and 5 bases, in that order; junction bases with no gene match: 8. Healthy Caucasians made up all donors. The source of the sample is a study of identical twins. General observations from the study: Within cord blood, abundant beta clonotypes carried fewer insertions, but memory repertoires showed no such trend.

TCRdb itself ran the 5' RACE reads through MiXCR, one entry per CDR3 protein. The sample contains about 890,000 distinct CDR3 sequences, about 12% of which appear only once. These data also featured in a second study, about yellow fever vaccine responses in identical twins.

Specimen: PBMCs. The V call is TRBV4-1, the J call TRBJ2-1; 10 nucleotides match TRBD1. The receptor was isolated from a woman between 18 and 30 years old in good health. CDR3 sequence reads: CASSLHRQGANNEQFF. DNA for the CDR3: TGCGCCAGCAGCCTCCACAGACAGGGGGCCAACAATGAGCAGTTCTTC.